This TCR beta chain was recovered during a study of blood T cell repertoires in COVID-19 (dated by TCRdb to the early 2020s). Describing the broader study: Collaborator samples came from the United States, Italy and Spain and covered acute and convalescent phases of COVID-19. The prospective study material was composed of cDNA or gDNA derived from T cells, B-cell-depleted T cells, or PBMCs. The samples were drawn from the first 160 participants of the ongoing ImmuneRACE study and from 1,200 or so subjects provided by 6 global collaborators. The sample metadata nearly always contained a de-identified subject ID, COVID-19 status, age in years and sex. HLA class I and class II types, where available, came from metadata supplied by the sample provider rather than from assay-based typing. Subjects who had been exposed to COVID-19, were actively infected with it, or had recovered from it provided the deeply sampled blood TCRbeta repertoires that made up the dataset. The repertoires were made available in a free public database intended to serve as a resource for research on the immune response to SARS-CoV-2. Results the study describes overall, beyond this receptor: How much clinical and demographic metadata was included differed by source and by participant, and the metadata was provided uncurated.

About this clone itself: Its antigen is still unknown. No base-level quality is on record; no much larger clone is a single base apart.

Participants in the prospective study were aged about 18 to 89 years, lived in 20 to 30 United States geographic areas, and enrolled through a virtual design. To assign participants to cohorts, the prospective study relied on clinical history that participants themselves reported in a screening survey and a study questionnaire. In the prospective study, whole blood, serum and a nasopharyngeal or oropharyngeal swab were collected from each participant by mobile phlebotomists. Over an approximately two-month period, participants in the prospective study had the option of providing additional blood draws and questionnaires. Before DNA extraction, prospective study blood samples were shipped either frozen or at room temperature. V is clipped by 3 bases and J by 2 bases, and the sequence between their germline boundaries is 15 bases long. From the cysteine through the phenylalanine, the CDR3 covers 16 amino acids. Kept here is only the CDR3 DNA, which spans 48 bases and is read in frame from base 1. Sequences ENHRY (CDR1) and SYGVKD (CDR2) are obtained from the germline V gene.

TCRbeta CDR3 regions were amplified from genomic DNA using the immunoSEQ Assay, a bias-controlled multiplex PCR. The study's processing was this. Nucleated cell counts per sample were estimated from amplification of reference gene primers within the assay. To quantify the absolute abundance of each unique TCRbeta CDR3 rearrangement, sequence reads were collapsed and filtered. For each sample, productive Simpson clonality was calculated as the square root of Simpson's diversity index over productive rearrangements. TCRdb took this table from immuneACCESS and kept in-frame rearrangements with V and J called. Such tables lack part of the clones; where checked against another copy, unresolved V genes explain under half of the gap, and the rest is unexplained. V, J and clone size derive from that table, while D and trimming were established from the DNA sequence. Present in this sample are fewer than 500,000 clones, approximately 87% of which were seen just once. In total, the top ten clones hold approximately 1% of the sample.

The TCR originated in a woman aged 25 to 45 with acute COVID-19. The chain links TRBV10-3 with TRBJ2-3, with a weak D call of TRBD2 (5 bases match). Sequencing was done on a sample of PBMCs or T cells enriched from blood (not recorded which). The DNA is TGTGCCATCAGTGATCTGCGGGCAGGCTACACAGATACGCAGTATTTT. It translates as CAISDLRAGYTDTQYF.